This is a list of T cell receptor beta chains from one sample in a study of CD8+ T cells in alopecia areata. Sequenced by immunoSEQ multiplex PCR; TCRdb stores in-frame clones only, minus some. The sample has about 76,000 clones, around 67% seen once. The sequencing used CD8+ T cells sorted from blood, collected at week 24, from a patient treated with tofacitinib. The receptors derive from a human donor with alopecia areata. The CDR3 runs from the conserved cysteine through the conserved F or W. The D gene is left open where the match is weak. Part of the rows lack a size; the others show once, few, many or a class for expanded clones.

d_call clone_size j_call v_call cdr3_nt cdr3_aa
NA NA TRBJ1-2 TRBV27 TGTGCCAGCAGCCCTATCCCCACGGGGGCTCATGGCTACACCTTC CASSPIPTGAHGYTF
NA few TRBJ1-1 TRBV9 TGTGCCAGCAGCGTAGCTGGGGGGATGGACACTGAAGCTTTCTTT CASSVAGGMDTEAFF
NA NA TRBJ2-2 TRBV7-9 TGTGCCAGCAGCCCCCCCGACAGAGCTAACACCGGGGAGCTGTTTTTT CASSPPDRANTGELFF
TRBD2 NA TRBJ2-3 TRBV4-3 TGCGCCAGCAGCCAAGACAGCGGGGGGTTTTCAGATACGCAGTATTTT CASSQDSGGFSDTQYF
NA NA TRBJ2-7 TRBV30 TGTGCCTGGAGTGTAAATCCCAGCCAGCCCTACGAGCAGTACTTC CAWSVNPSQPYEQYF
TRBD1 few TRBJ2-5 TRBV2 TGTGCCAGCAGAGACAAGACAGGGGCAGGCCCTGCGGAGACCCAGTACTTC CASRDKTGAGPAETQYF
TRBD2 NA TRBJ2-1 TRBV27 TGTGCCAGCAGTTTAGGCGGGAGGATCCATGAGCAGTTCTTC CASSLGGRIHEQFF
NA NA TRBJ1-1 TRBV10-3 TGTGCCATCAGTGAGTCGAATACCGGAGGAAAGACTGAAGCTTTCTTT CAISESNTGGKTEAFF
NA few TRBJ2-5 TRBV29-1 TGCAGCGTTGAAGATTTTGGGGCCGGTCTCAGCGTGGAGACCCAGTACTTC CSVEDFGAGLSVETQYF
NA NA TRBJ2-7 TRBV4-1 TGCGCCAGCAGCCAAGAGTCGGGGGGCGCCTCCTACGAGCAGTACTTC CASSQESGGASYEQYF
NA NA TRBJ2-5 TRBV7-9 TGTGCCAGCAGCTTAGAATGGAGGGCCGGAGAGACCCAGTACTTC CASSLEWRAGETQYF
NA NA TRBJ2-7 TRBV25-1 TGTGCCAGCGCCTCCTACGAGCAGTACTTC CASASYEQYF
TRBD2 NA TRBJ2-2 TRBV9 TGTGCCAGCAGCGTGCTACTAGCGGCGGCGAACACCGGGGAGCTGTTTTTT CASSVLLAAANTGELFF
NA NA TRBJ1-5 TRBV4-3 TGCGCCAGCAGCCAAGATCTTCGTCTTTCTCAGCCCCAGCATTTT CASSQDLRLSQPQHF
NA NA TRBJ1-1 TRBV7-2 TGTGCCAGCAGCTCAGGGTCCGAAGCTTTCTTT CASSSGSEAFF
NA NA TRBJ2-7 TRBV27 TGTGCCAGCAGTTTCGGGGTATCCTACGAGCAGTACTTC CASSFGVSYEQYF
NA NA TRBJ2-1 TRBV25-1 TGTGCCAGCAGTGGTACCAATGAGCAGTTCTTC CASSGTNEQFF
TRBD1 NA TRBJ2-7 TRBV4-1 TGCGCCAGCAGCCAAGATCAGGGGACAGGGGCCTACGAGCAGTACTTC CASSQDQGTGAYEQYF
NA NA TRBJ2-2 TRBV29-1 TGCAGCGTTGAGACACAGGGGAACACCGGGGAGCTGTTTTTT CSVETQGNTGELFF
TRBD2 few TRBJ2-1 TRBV4-1 TGCGCCAGCAGCCAAGTGGGGACTAGCGGGGGACCCAATGAGCAGTTCTTC CASSQVGTSGGPNEQFF
NA NA TRBJ2-1 TRBV27 TGTGCCAGCAGTTTGTATGGGAATGAGCAGTTCTTC CASSLYGNEQFF
TRBD2 few TRBJ2-1 TRBV19 TGTGCCAGTAGTATAGCCCTAGCGGGGATGGATGAGCAGTTCTTC CASSIALAGMDEQFF
NA few TRBJ1-2 TRBV2 TGTGCCAGCAGTGAAGAGACAGTGGGTAACTATGGCTACACCTTC CASSEETVGNYGYTF
TRBD1 NA TRBJ2-1 TRBV7-9 TGTGCCAGCAGCTTAGGGACAGGCTACAATGAGCAGTTCTTC CASSLGTGYNEQFF
NA few TRBJ1-1 TRBV6-5 TGTGCCAGCAGCTGGGACGGCGGGAACACTGAAGCTTTCTTT CASSWDGGNTEAFF
TRBD1 NA TRBJ1-3 TRBV10-3 TGTGCCATCAGAACCGGGACAGACTCTGGAAACACCATATATTTT CAIRTGTDSGNTIYF
NA NA TRBJ1-1 TRBV7-9 TGTGCCAGCAGCGCCTCACAGGGCTGGAACACTGAAGCTTTCTTT CASSASQGWNTEAFF
NA NA TRBJ2-7 TRBV25-1 TGTGCCAGCAGTGAATCCGCAGAAACCTACGAGCAGTACTTC CASSESAETYEQYF
TRBD1 NA TRBJ2-1 TRBV25-1 TGTGCCAGCAGTGAGCTGGGCCAGGGGGCGCTTTATAATGAGCAGTTCTTC CASSELGQGALYNEQFF
NA NA TRBJ2-5 TRBV27 TGTGCCAGCAGCCGAAACCCAGCAAGCCAAGAGACCCAGTACTTC CASSRNPASQETQYF
NA NA TRBJ2-2 TRBV4-3 TGCGCCAGCAGCCAAGATCGAGGCGGGGAGCTGTTTTTT CASSQDRGGELFF
TRBD2 NA TRBJ2-7 TRBV9 TGTGCCAGCAGCCCAGGACTAGCTTCCTCCTACGAGCAGTACTTC CASSPGLASSYEQYF
NA NA TRBJ2-7 TRBV7-2 TGTGCCAGCAGCCTGGGGGGGTATGGGACAGGCTCCTACGAGCAGTACTTC CASSLGGYGTGSYEQYF
NA NA TRBJ2-3 TRBV27 TGTGCCAGCAGCCTCCGCACAGATACGCAGTATTTT CASSLRTDTQYF
NA NA TRBJ2-7 TRBV9 TGTGCCAGCACCCAAGGGGGGTCAGGCGACGAGCAGTACTTC CASTQGGSGDEQYF
NA NA TRBJ2-7 TRBV29-1 TGCAGCGTTGAAGATAACAGGGACTCCTACTACGAGCAGTACTTC CSVEDNRDSYYEQYF
NA NA TRBJ2-7 TRBV5-4 TGTGCCAGCAGCTTGGGAGGGCCCGAGCAGTACTTC CASSLGGPEQYF
NA NA TRBJ2-2 TRBV27 TGTGCCAGCAGTTTCAGTCAGGCAACGAACACCGGGGAGCTGTTTTTT CASSFSQATNTGELFF
TRBD2 NA TRBJ2-1 TRBV30 TGTGCCTGGAGTCCCCCGGGACTAGCGCCGTCCTACAATGAGCAGTTCTTC CAWSPPGLAPSYNEQFF
NA NA TRBJ1-2 TRBV30 TGTGCCTGGAGCATTGGGTGGGACCGAACTAACTATGGCTACACCTTC CAWSIGWDRTNYGYTF
TRBD1 NA TRBJ2-7 TRBV25-1 TGTGCCAGCAGTGCTTACAGGGGTAGGCGCTACGAGCAGTACTTC CASSAYRGRRYEQYF
TRBD1 NA TRBJ2-1 TRBV7-9 TGTGCCAGCAGGGCTGACAGGGGAGCCTTAATGAGCTCCTACAATGAGCAGTTCTTC CASRADRGALMSSYNEQFF
NA NA TRBJ2-2 TRBV7-8 TGTGCCACCCGGACCGGGAACACCGGGGAGCTGTTTTTT CATRTGNTGELFF
TRBD2 NA TRBJ2-7 TRBV27 TGTGCCAGCAGTTTGGGCGGGAGTATGTACGAGCAGTACTTC CASSLGGSMYEQYF
TRBD2 few TRBJ2-2 TRBV12-5 TGTGCTAGTGGCATAACTAGCGGGGTCGGGGAGCTGTTTTTT CASGITSGVGELFF
NA once TRBJ2-7 TRBV2 TGTGCCAGCAGTTACGGCCTGTTCTACGAGCAGTACTTC CASSYGLFYEQYF
TRBD1 NA TRBJ2-7 TRBV7-9 TGTGCCAGCAGTTCCCCCAGGGGGCGTGAGCAGTACTTC CASSSPRGREQYF
NA NA TRBJ2-5 TRBV5-1 TGCGCCAGCAGCCCTGACATGGGAGAGACCCAGTACTTC CASSPDMGETQYF
TRBD1 NA TRBJ1-1 TRBV6-5 TGTGCCAGCAGTAACTACAGACAGGGCGAGGCTTTCTTT CASSNYRQGEAFF
NA few TRBJ1-2 TRBV7-9 TGTGCCAGCAGCGGGGAAAAGGGCCTTGGTGGCTACACCTTC CASSGEKGLGGYTF
TRBD2 NA TRBJ2-3 TRBV7-2 TGTGCCAGCAGCTTAGAAAGAGCGGGGATTGCCCTCACAGATACGCAGTATTTT CASSLERAGIALTDTQYF
NA NA TRBJ1-1 TRBV7-2 TGTGCCAGCAGCTTCCCCCAGGGGAACACTGAAGCTTTCTTT CASSFPQGNTEAFF
NA NA TRBJ2-7 TRBV5-1 TGCGCCAGCAGCTTGGGACTAGTTAACGAGCAGTACTTC CASSLGLVNEQYF
TRBD2 NA TRBJ2-1 TRBV7-6 TGTGCCAGCAGCTTAGCGCGACGGGGGGGCCTAGCGGGCAATGAGCAGTTCTTC CASSLARRGGLAGNEQFF
NA few TRBJ1-3 TRBV19 TGTGCCAGTAGCCCAACGGCGGGTTCAGGAAACACCATATATTTT CASSPTAGSGNTIYF
NA NA TRBJ1-1 TRBV5-1 TGCGCCAGCAGTTGGTCGCCCGGGACTGAAGCTTTCTTT CASSWSPGTEAFF